The 2 T cell receptor beta chains listed next were all sequenced from one sample in a study of blood T cells in healthy people across ages. A second about 7 to 11 cycle PCR used barcoded and J-beta primers. TCRdb re-called the 5' RACE reads with MiXCR, one entry per CDR3 protein. The top ten clones hold approximately 10% of a sample with 1.5 million to 2 million distinct CDR3 sequences, approximately 32% of them seen once. Sequencing input: blood. These receptors were obtained from a woman aged 25 to 39 in good health.

The chain has TRBV10-3 and TRBJ2-3; 7 bases map to TRBD1. The CDR3 is 12 residues long. Per germline, CDR1 ENHRY and CDR2 SYGVKD. V was pared by 5 bases and J by 8 bases, with 4 bases of the junction left unmatched. The CDR3: CAISQGDGTQYF. The CDR3 DNA is TGTGCCATCAGTCAGGGGGATGGTACGCAGTATTTT.

V is TRBV6-1 and J is TRBJ2-3; D gene ambiguous. Trimming shortened V by 7 bases and J by 1 base, and 9 bases separated the two germline ends. Looked up from germline, CDR1 is MNHNS and CDR2 is SASEGT. The CDR3 extends over 13 amino acids. The CDR3 here is CASNAQGTDTQYF. The DNA of the CDR3 is TGTGCCAGCAATGCCCAGGGCACAGATACGCAGTATTTT.